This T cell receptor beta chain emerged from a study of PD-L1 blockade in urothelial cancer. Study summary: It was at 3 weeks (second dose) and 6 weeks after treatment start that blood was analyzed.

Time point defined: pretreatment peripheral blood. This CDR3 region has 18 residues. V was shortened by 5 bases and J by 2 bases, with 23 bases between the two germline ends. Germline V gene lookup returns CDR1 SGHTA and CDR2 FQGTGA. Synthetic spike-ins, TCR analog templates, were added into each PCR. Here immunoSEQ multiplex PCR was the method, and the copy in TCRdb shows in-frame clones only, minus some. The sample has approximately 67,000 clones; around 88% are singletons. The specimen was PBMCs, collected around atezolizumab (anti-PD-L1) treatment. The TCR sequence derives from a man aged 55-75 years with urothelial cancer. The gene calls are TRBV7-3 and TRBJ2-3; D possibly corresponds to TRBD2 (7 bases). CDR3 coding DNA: TGTGCCAGCAGCCCCCAGGGAGGCGCGGGGGCTTACACAGATACGCAGTATTTT. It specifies CASSPQGGAGAYTDTQYF.